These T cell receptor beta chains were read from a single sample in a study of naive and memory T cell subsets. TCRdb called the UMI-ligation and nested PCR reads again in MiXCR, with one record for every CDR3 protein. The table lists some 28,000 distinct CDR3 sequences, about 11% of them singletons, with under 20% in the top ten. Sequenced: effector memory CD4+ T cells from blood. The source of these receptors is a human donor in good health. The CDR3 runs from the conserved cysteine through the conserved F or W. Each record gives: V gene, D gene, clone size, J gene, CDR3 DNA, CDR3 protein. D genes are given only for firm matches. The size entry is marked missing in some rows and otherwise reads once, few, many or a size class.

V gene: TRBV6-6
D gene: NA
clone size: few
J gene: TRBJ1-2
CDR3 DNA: TGTGCCAGCAGTTACTCTGCCAGGGGCAGGAACTATGGCTACACCTTC
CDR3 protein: CASSYSARGRNYGYTF

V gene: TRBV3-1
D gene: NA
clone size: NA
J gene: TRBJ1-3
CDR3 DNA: TGTGCCAGCAGCCGCAGCCCCAGGACAGAACGTTCATTTTTCTCTGGAAACACCATATATTTT
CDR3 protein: CASSRSPRTERSFFSGNTIYF

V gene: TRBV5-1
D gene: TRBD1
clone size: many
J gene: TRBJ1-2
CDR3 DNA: TGCGCCAGCAGCTCGGACAGGGCCAACTATGGCTACACCTTC
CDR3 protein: CASSSDRANYGYTF

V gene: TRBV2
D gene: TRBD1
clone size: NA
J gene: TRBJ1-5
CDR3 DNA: TGTGCCAGCCGATCGGACAGGGTGGCGAATCAGCCCCAGCATTTT
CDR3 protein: CASRSDRVANQPQHF

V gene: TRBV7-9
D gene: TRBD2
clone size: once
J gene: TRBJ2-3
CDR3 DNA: TGTGCCAGCAGCTTAGGATGGACTAGCGGGAGCACAGATACGCAGTATTTT
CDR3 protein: CASSLGWTSGSTDTQYF

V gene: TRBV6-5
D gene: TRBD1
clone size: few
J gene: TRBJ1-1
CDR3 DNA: TGTGCCAGCAGGGGACAGGGGAGGAACACTGAAGCTTTCTTT
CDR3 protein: CASRGQGRNTEAFF

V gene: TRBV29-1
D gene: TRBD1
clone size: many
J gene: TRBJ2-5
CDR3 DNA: TGCAGCGTTGTGGGACAGGGGAACCAAGAGACCCAGTACTTC
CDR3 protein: CSVVGQGNQETQYF

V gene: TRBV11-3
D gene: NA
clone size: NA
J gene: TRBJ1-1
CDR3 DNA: TGTGCCAGCAGCTTAGTCGGTGAAGCTTTCTTT
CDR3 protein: CASSLVGEAFF

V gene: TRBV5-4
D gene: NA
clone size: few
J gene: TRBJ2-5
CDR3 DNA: TGTGCCAGCAGCTTGGCCTCGACAGGACAAGAGACCCAGTACTTC
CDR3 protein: CASSLASTGQETQYF

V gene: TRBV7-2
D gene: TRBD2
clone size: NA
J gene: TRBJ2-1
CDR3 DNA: TGTGCCAGCAGCTTACGCGGGAGCTCCGTCAATGAGCAGTTCTTC
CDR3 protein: CASSLRGSSVNEQFF

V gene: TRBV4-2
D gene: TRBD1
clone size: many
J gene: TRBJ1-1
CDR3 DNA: TGTGCCAGCAGCCGGGAGGGACAGGCTGAAGCTTTCTTT
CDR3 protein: CASSREGQAEAFF

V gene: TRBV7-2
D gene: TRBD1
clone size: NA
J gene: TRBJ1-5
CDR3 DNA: TGTGCCAGCAGTCATGACAGGGGTGGACAGCCCCAGCATTTT
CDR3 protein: CASSHDRGGQPQHF

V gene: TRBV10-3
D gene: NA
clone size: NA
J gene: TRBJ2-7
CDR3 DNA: TGTGCCATCAGTCAGGCGAGGGAGCAGTACTTC
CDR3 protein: CAISQAREQYF

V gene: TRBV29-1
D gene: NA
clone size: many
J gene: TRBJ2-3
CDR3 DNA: TGCAGCGTGATTACCCTGGACATCGGGACAGATACGCAGTATTTT
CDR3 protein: CSVITLDIGTDTQYF

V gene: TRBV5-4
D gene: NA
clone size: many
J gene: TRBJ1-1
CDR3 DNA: TGTGCCAGCAGCTTGATACCAGGGAGGCTATTGAGCACTGAAGCTTTCTTT
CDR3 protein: CASSLIPGRLLSTEAFF

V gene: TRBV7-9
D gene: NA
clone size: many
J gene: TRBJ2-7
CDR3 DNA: TGTGCCAGCAGCTTAGAGGGACTGAGCTCCTACGAGCAGTACTTC
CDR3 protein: CASSLEGLSSYEQYF

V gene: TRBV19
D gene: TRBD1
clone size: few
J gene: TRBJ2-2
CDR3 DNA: TGTGCCAGTCAACAGGGGTGGGACACCGGGGAGCTGTTTTTT
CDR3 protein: CASQQGWDTGELFF

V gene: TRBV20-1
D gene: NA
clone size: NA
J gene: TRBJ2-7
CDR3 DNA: TGCAGTGCTTTTAGCGATTCCTACGAGCAGTACTTC
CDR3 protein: CSAFSDSYEQYF

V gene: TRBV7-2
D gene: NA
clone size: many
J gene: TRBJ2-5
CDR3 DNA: TGTGCCAGCAACCAACGACTAGGACTCCAACACTTC
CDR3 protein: CASNQRLGLQHF

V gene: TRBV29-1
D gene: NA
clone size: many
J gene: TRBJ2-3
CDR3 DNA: TGCAGCGTTGAAGGGGGAACTAAGACCACAGATACGCAGTATTTT
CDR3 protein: CSVEGGTKTTDTQYF

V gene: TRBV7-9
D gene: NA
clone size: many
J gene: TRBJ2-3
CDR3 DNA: TGTGCCAGCAGCTCAGGAGATTACACAGATACGCAGTATTTT
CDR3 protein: CASSSGDYTDTQYF

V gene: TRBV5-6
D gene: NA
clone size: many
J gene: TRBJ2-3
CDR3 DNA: TGTGCCAGCAGCTTTGGCGGGATAAGCATCACAGATACGCAGTATTTT
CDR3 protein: CASSFGGISITDTQYF

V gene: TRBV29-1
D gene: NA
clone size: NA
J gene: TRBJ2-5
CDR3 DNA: TGCAGCGTGAGTAATCCGCGGGGGCCGCAAGAGACCCAGTACTTC
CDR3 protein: CSVSNPRGPQETQYF

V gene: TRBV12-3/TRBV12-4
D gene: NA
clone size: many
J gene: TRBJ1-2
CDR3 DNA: TGTGCCAGCAGATCGGGGGGCGGCGGCTACACCTTC
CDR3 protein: CASRSGGGGYTF

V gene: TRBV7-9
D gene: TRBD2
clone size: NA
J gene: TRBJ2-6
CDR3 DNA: TGTGCCAGCAGCTTGGGTAGCGGGACCCCCGCCAACGTCCTGACTTTC
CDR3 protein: CASSLGSGTPANVLTF

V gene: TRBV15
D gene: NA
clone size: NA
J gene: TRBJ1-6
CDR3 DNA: TGTGCCACCAGCAGCTCTCCATCCGGAGCAGGGAGTGGGTCACCCCTCCACTTT
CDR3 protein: CATSSSPSGAGSGSPLHF

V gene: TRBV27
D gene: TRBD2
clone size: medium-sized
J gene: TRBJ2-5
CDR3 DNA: TGTGCCAGCAGTCGCCGCGGGGGGCAAGAGACCCAGTACTTC
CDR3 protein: CASSRRGGQETQYF

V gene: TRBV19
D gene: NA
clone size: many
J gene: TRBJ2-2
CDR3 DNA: TGTGCCAGTAGGAAACAGGGTGCCACCGGGGAGCTGTTTTTT
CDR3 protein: CASRKQGATGELFF

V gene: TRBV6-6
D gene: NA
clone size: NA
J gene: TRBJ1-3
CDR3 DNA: TGTGCCAGCAGTTACCCGCAGGGTACTGGAAACACCATATATTTT
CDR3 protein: CASSYPQGTGNTIYF

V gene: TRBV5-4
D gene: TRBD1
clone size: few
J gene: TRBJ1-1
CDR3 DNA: TGTGCCAGCAGCTCCGGACAGGGGTCGAACACTGAAGCTTTCTTT
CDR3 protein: CASSSGQGSNTEAFF

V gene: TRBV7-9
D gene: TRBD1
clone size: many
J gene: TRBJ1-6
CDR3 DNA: TGTGCCAGCAGCCCGGGGGACAGGAAAAATTCACCCCTCCACTTT
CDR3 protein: CASSPGDRKNSPLHF

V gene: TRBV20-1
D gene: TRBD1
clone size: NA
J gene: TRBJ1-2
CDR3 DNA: TGCAGTACCGGGACAGGGCTTGGATCGAGCTACACCTTC
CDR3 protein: CSTGTGLGSSYTF

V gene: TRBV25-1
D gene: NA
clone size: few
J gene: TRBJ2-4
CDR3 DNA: TGTGCCAGCAGTGAAGTGCCCGAGAAGGGCGAGAGGCTTAACATTCAGTACTTC
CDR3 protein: CASSEVPEKGERLNIQYF

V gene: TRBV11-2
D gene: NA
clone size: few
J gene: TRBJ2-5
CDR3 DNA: TGTGCCAGCAGCTTAGGGGGATCAGAGACCCAGTACTTC
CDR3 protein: CASSLGGSETQYF

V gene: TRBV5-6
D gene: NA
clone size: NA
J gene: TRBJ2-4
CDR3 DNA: TGTGCCAGCAGCTTGGCCCCTATGGGCAGGGGAAACCCGGTTCCCAAAAACATTCAGTACTTC
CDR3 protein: CASSLAPMGRGNPVPKNIQYF

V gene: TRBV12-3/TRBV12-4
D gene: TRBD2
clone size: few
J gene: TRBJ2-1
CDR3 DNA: TGTGCCAGCAGTTTAATACCCGGGACTAGTAATGAGCAGTTCTTC
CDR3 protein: CASSLIPGTSNEQFF

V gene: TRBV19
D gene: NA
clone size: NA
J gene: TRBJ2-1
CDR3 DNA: TGTGCCAGTAGTATAGCCCCAGCAACTAGAACTGTTGGCTCCTACAATGAGCAGTTCTTC
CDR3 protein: CASSIAPATRTVGSYNEQFF

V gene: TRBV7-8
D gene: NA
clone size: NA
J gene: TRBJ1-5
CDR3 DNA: TGTGCCAGCAGCTTATCCCGCACGACGAATCAGCCCCAGCATTTT
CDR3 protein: CASSLSRTTNQPQHF

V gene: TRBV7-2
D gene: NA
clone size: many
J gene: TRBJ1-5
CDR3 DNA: TGTGCCAGCAGCTTAGCGGACGGAGGCAATCAGCCCCAGCATTTT
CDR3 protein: CASSLADGGNQPQHF

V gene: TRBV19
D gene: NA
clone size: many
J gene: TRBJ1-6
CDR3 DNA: TGTGCCAGTAGGCAGGTTGATAATTCACCCCTCCACTTT
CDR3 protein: CASRQVDNSPLHF

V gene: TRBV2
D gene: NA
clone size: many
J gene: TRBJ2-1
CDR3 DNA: TGTGCCAGCAGCGCAGCGGGTCTGAATGAGCAGTTCTTC
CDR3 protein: CASSAAGLNEQFF

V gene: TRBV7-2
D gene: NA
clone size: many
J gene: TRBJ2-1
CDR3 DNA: TGTGCCAGCAGCCCGAGACCCGACAATGAGCAGTTCTTC
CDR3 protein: CASSPRPDNEQFF

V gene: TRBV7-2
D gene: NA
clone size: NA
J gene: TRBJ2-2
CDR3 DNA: TGTGCCAGCAGGCCCACCCTGGACAAGTCCCCGGGGGAGCTGTTTTTT
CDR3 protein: CASRPTLDKSPGELFF

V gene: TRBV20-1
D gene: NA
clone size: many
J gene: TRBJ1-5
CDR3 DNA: TGCAGTGCTAGTGATAGCAATCAGCCCCAGCATTTT
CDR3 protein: CSASDSNQPQHF

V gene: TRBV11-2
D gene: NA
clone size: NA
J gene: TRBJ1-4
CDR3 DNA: TGTGCCAGCAGCTTATCTGAGGGGCAGTTCGCAACTAATGAAAAACTGTTTTTT
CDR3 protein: CASSLSEGQFATNEKLFF

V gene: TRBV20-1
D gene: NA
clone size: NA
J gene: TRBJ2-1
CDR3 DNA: TGCAGTGCTAGAGCGTTCGACGGGGGTGGCAATGAGCAGTTCTTC
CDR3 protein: CSARAFDGGGNEQFF

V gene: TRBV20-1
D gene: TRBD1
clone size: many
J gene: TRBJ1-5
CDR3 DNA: TGCAGTGCTTACCCCAGGGGGCCCCGCAATCAGCCCCAGCATTTT
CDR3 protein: CSAYPRGPRNQPQHF

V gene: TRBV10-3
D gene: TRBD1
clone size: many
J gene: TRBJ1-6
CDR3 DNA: TGTGCCATCAGGGCCGACAGGGCCAGTTCACCCCTCCACTTT
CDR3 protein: CAIRADRASSPLHF

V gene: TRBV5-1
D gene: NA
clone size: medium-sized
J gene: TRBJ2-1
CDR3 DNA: TGCGCCAGCAGCTCCCGTGGCGATGAGCAGTTCTTC
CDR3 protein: CASSSRGDEQFF

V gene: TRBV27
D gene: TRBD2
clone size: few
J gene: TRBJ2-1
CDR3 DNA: TGTGCCAGCAGTTTAAGGGGGACTAGCGGGCTCAATGAGCAGTTCTTC
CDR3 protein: CASSLRGTSGLNEQFF

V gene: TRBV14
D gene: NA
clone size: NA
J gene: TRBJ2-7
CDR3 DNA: TGTGCCAGCAGCCAAGGTTACGGGGGGCGGGAGCAGTACTTC
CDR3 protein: CASSQGYGGREQYF

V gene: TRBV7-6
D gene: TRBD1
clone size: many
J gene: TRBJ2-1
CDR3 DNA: TGTGCCAGCAGCCCGGACAGGGCCCGTGAGCAGTTCTTC
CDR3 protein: CASSPDRAREQFF

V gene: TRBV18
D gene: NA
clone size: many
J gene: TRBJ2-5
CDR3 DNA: TGTGCCAGCTCCTTCGGACAGAAAGAGACCCAGTACTTC
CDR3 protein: CASSFGQKETQYF

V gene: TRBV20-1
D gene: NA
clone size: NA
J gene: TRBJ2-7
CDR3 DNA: TGCAGTGCTAGTGGGGGGGCGGGAGTGGACGAGCAGTACTTC
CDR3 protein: CSASGGAGVDEQYF

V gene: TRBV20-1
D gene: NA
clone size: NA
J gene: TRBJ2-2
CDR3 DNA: TGCAGTGCTAGGAACCAACTCAAGGGGGGAACCGGGGAGCTGTTTTTT
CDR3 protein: CSARNQLKGGTGELFF